One and the same sample provided the 20 T cell receptor beta chains below, sequenced in a study of T cell responses to AZD1222 COVID-19 vaccine. The repertoire was sequenced with immunoSEQ multiplex PCR; TCRdb's copy has only in-frame clones and lacks some. This table holds about 85,000 clones, more than 75% found once. Material: peripheral blood, obtained on day 0 of AZD1222 vaccination. The source of these receptors is an adult in good health.

The chain recombines TRBV6-1 with TRBJ1-1; D call uncertain. The CDR3 is 15 residues long. Germline V gene sequence: CDR1 MNHNS, CDR2 SASEGT. V lost 2 bases and J lost 0, with 10 bases in between. CDR3 DNA sequence: TGTGCCAGCAGTGAACCGCAGACGTTGAACACTGAAGCTTTCTTT. Its translation: CASSEPQTLNTEAFF.

The CDR3 reads CASSLYSDRGTDTQYF. The CDR3 DNA reads as TGCGCCAGCAGCCTCTACTCCGACAGGGGGACAGATACGCAGTATTTT. V is TRBV5-1 and J is TRBJ2-3; 9 bases map to TRBD1. Per germline, CDR1 SGHRS and CDR2 YFSETQ. Trimming cost V 4 bases and J 3 bases; bases outside gene matches: 9. The CDR3 runs to 16 residues. Based on the CDR3 plus reference TRBV5-1 and TRBJ2-3, the full variable domain is KAGVTQTPRYLIKTRGQQVTLSCSPISGHRSVSWYQQTPGQGLQFLFEYFSETQRNKGNFPGRFSGRQFSNSRSEMNVSTLELGDSALYLCASSLYSDRGTDTQYFGPGTRLTVL.

The genes are TRBV6-5 and TRBJ1-4, with TRBD1 matching 7 bases. Trimming at V came to 5 bases and at J to 7 bases, leaving 7 bases not matched to a gene. There are 14 residues in the CDR3. CDR1 and CDR2 from the germline V gene are MNHEY and SVGAGI. In nucleotides, the CDR3 is TGTGCCAGCAGTATAGGGGGCGTCGGTGAAAAACTGTTTTTT. It encodes CASSIGGVGEKLFF.

In nucleotides, the CDR3 is TGTGCCAGCAGCGTTGGTGCGGGGGGGTACACCGGGGAGCTGTTTTTT. This encodes CASSVGAGGYTGELFF. The chain combines TRBV9 with TRBJ2-2, with 9 bases aligning to TRBD2. The junction had 5 bases not matched to a gene; V was cut back by 2 bases and J by 3 bases. Per germline, CDR1 SGDLS and CDR2 YYNGEE. CDR3 length equals 16 residues. The full variable domain, with the rest looked up from reference TRBV9 and TRBJ2-2, is DSGVTQTPKHLITATGQRVTLRCSPRSGDLSVYWYQQSLDQGLQFLIQYYNGEERAKGNILERFSAQQFPDLHSELNLSSLELGDSALYFCASSVGAGGYTGELFFGEGSRLTVL.

This clone was counted a few times. V gene TRBV7-9 combines with J gene TRBJ1-4, with 10 positions matching TRBD1. Germline assignment: CDR1 SEHNR and CDR2 FQNEAQ (reference sequence). The V gene end was trimmed by 1 base and the J gene end by 11 bases; junction bases not matched to a gene: 7. The CDR3 consists of 15 residues. CDR3 sequence: CASSLVGDRGDKLFF. The CDR3 coding sequence is TGTGCCAGCAGCTTAGTGGGGGACAGGGGTGACAAACTGTTTTTT.

V and J are TRBV7-9 and TRBJ2-3; TRBD1 might be the D (5 bases). V was shortened by 5 bases and J by 4 bases, with 16 bases between the two germline ends. The CDR3 length is 15 residues. CDR1 and CDR2 (germline): SEHNR, FQNEAQ (reference sequence). CDR3 in DNA: TGTGCCAGCAGCACCGGCGCAGGGTTTGCAGATACGCAGTATTTT. Its translation: CASSTGAGFADTQYF.

The V gene is TRBV6-1, the J gene TRBJ2-2, with TRBD1 identical over 7 bases. Germline V gene sequence: CDR1 MNHNS, CDR2 SASEGT. This CDR3 comprises 18 residues. Trimming took 6 bases from V and 0 from J; bases not matched to a gene: 13. The CDR3, as DNA: TGTGCCAGCAGGGAACGCGGACAGGATCTTGCGAACACCGGGGAGCTGTTTTTT. Residues: CASRERGQDLANTGELFF.

The CDR3 DNA is TGTGCCAGCAGTACCGGACAGTTGAGGAACACTGAAGCTTTCTTT. This encodes CASSTGQLRNTEAFF. This chain links TRBV28 with TRBJ1-1; D perhaps matches TRBD1 (6 bases). From germline, CDR1 is MDHEN and CDR2 SYDVKM. V lost 5 bases and J 1 base, leaving 14 bases between the germline ends. The CDR3 runs to 15 residues.

J is TRBJ2-7 and V is TRBV19; possible D gene TRBD2, 5 bases. The CDR3 is 18 amino acids. The germline V gene has CDR1 LNHDA and CDR2 SQIVND (reference sequence). The germline V and J ends were trimmed by 5 bases and 0 bases, with 23 bases remaining between them. The CDR3 coding sequence is TGTGCCAGTAGTCGTGACGGCGGGCTTTTGATTAGCTCCTACGAGCAGTACTTC. It yields the protein CASSRDGGLLISSYEQYF.

DNA of the CDR3: TGCGCCAGCAGCTACCGGGACACAAACTATGGCTACACCTTC. The encoded protein is CASSYRDTNYGYTF. The rearrangement links TRBV4-1 to TRBJ1-2; TRBD1 is a possible D gene (6 bases). CDR3 length: 14 residues. V lost 5 bases and J lost 2, with 12 bases in between. Germline V gene lookup returns CDR1 MGHRA and CDR2 YSYEKL.

This chain's CDR3 is CASSSRGQGTDTQYF. The CDR3 DNA reads TGTGCCAGCAGCTCCAGGGGACAGGGGACAGATACGCAGTATTTT. The V call is TRBV7-9, the J call TRBJ2-3; 10 nucleotides align to TRBD1. The CDR3 runs to 15 residues. Germline loops: CDR1 SEHNR, CDR2 FQNEAQ (reference sequence). With 4 bases clipped from V and 3 bases from J, the junction kept 4 bases outside the gene matches.

This clone was observed a few times. V and J are TRBV13 and TRBJ1-3, with TRBD1 identical over 9 bases. Losses at the gene ends were 4 bases for V and 2 bases for J; bases not matched to a gene: 3. The CDR3 runs 15 residues. The germline V gene has CDR1 PRHDT and CDR2 FYEKMQ (reference sequence). The CDR3 reads CASSSGQGPGNTIYF. CDR3 DNA: TGTGCCAGCAGCTCGGGACAGGGTCCTGGAAACACCATATATTTT.

This chain uses TRBV18 with TRBJ1-4, with a weak D call TRBD1 (5 bases). Trimming cost V 2 bases and J 8 bases, with 12 bases left between them. The germline CDR1 and CDR2 sequences are KGHSH and LQKENI. The CDR3 length is 14 residues. The CDR3 is CASSPGGAREKLFF. In DNA form, the CDR3 reads TGTGCCAGCTCACCAGGAGGGGCACGGGAAAAACTGTTTTTT.

DNA of the CDR3: TGTGCCAGCAGCCGTAAGGGGGGAGAGGGGAATGAGCAGTTCTTC. Translated, it gives CASSRKGGEGNEQFF. The chain joins TRBV5-4 to TRBJ2-1; TRBD1 or TRBD2 may be the D gene (6 bases each). The CDR3 consists of 15 residues. Germline V CDR1 and CDR2: SGHNT, YYREEE (reference sequence). The V end lost 4 bases, the J end lost 7 bases, and 18 bases lay between the germline ends.

The chain has TRBV7-6 and TRBJ2-7; D might be TRBD1 or TRBD2, each matching 5 bases. CDR1 and CDR2 (germline): SGHVS, FNYEAQ. Trimming took 1 base from V and 2 from J, leaving 15 bases between them. This CDR3 comprises 16 residues. DNA of the CDR3: TGTGCCAGCAGCTTAGGGGGCGGTGAAGCGGCCTACGAGCAGTACTTC. This codes for CASSLGGGEAAYEQYF.

J is TRBJ2-7 and V is TRBV3-1 (or the pseudogene TRBV3-2); 7 nucleotides line up with TRBD2. J was trimmed by 13 bases and V by 4 bases; bases with no gene match: 19. Germline V gives CDR1 LGHDT, CDR2 YNNKEL (reference sequence). The CDR3 covers 15 residues. This chain's CDR3 is CASSRGGRLGSSAYF. The DNA of the CDR3 is TGTGCCAGCAGCCGGGGGGGACGACTTGGTTCGAGCGCCTACTTC.

This chain links TRBV27 with TRBJ2-7; tentatively, D is TRBD1 (6 bases). Germline V gene lookup returns CDR1 MNHEY and CDR2 SMNVEV (reference sequence). This CDR3 comprises 12 residues. V was shortened by 3 bases and J by 4 bases, with 7 bases between the two germline ends. As DNA, the CDR3 is TGTGCCAGCAGTTTTCAGGGGTACGAGCAGTACTTC. This encodes CASSFQGYEQYF.

The chain uses TRBV7-9 and TRBJ2-7; D not certain. Trimming left V 6 bases short and J 3 bases short, with 12 bases between. The V gene's germline CDR1 is SEHNR and CDR2 FQNEAQ (reference sequence). The CDR3 covers 13 residues. The CDR3 DNA follows: TGTGCCAGCAGGGGAAGCACCCACTACGAGCAGTACTTC. Protein: CASRGSTHYEQYF.

The chain has TRBV5-1 and TRBJ2-1; a possible D gene is TRBD2 (5 bases). Germline assignment: CDR1 SGHRS and CDR2 YFSETQ. The CDR3 runs to 15 residues. V was clipped by 5 bases and J by 7 bases, with 19 bases between them. CDR3 sequence: CASRQADPPLNEQFF. The CDR3 DNA follows: TGCGCCAGCAGGCAAGCGGATCCTCCCCTTAATGAGCAGTTCTTC.

The chain carries TRBV5-6 and TRBJ1-5; D is ambiguous. Germline lookup yields CDR1 SGHDT and CDR2 YYEEEE. CDR3 size: 13 residues. Deletions cut 2 bases from V and 6 bases from J, with 9 bases between. CDR3 DNA sequence: TGTGCCAGCAGCTTTATGAGGAGTCAGCCCCAGCATTTT. Translating it yields CASSFMRSQPQHF.